This paragraph covers one T cell receptor beta chain sequence. In this sample, this clonotype turned up once. What this receptor recognizes is not known. Qualities for individual bases were not recorded, and no much larger clone is one base off. A lone read is weak support. The data were taken from a study of T cells in Graves' hyperthyroidism and ophthalmopathy (dated by TCRdb to about 2019). Study-wide context: To identify TCR V-J signatures that set the groups apart, the researchers used a discovery cohort of 90 to 100 patients, made up of 43 with Graves' ophthalmopathy and 55 to 65 with stable Graves' hyperthyroidism. The approximately 97 discovery patients were randomly divided into training and test sets at a 7:3 ratio. After blood sampling, hyperthyroidism patients were treated with methimazole at a starting dose of 30 mg daily, and ophthalmopathy patients were treated with high-dose intravenous methylprednisolone. Prospective prediction of ophthalmopathy was tested in an independent validation cohort of 18 to 20 hyperthyroidism patients and 17 patients who later progressed to ophthalmopathy. In addition, the study compared T-cell repertoires in thyroid tissue and in blood from about 6 Graves' hyperthyroidism patients. According to the paper, TCR Vbeta CDR3 sequencing was carried out on over 130 peripheral blood samples, which came from over 40 ophthalmopathy, some 73 hyperthyroidism and some 17 progressor patients. Study-level results and caveats: Most expanded thyroid clonotypes (frequency above 0.001) were also found in blood, which suggests that blood repertoires may mirror thyroid immune responses. A 13 V-J signature model separated ophthalmopathy from stable hyperthyroidism, with approximately 87% sensitivity and approximately 81% specificity in cross-validation and 80%/75% in testing. In validation, the model predicted progression to ophthalmopathy a median of roughly 6.2 months before onset, with about 70% sensitivity and 72.22% specificity. Sample size was not statistically predetermined, and blinding of investigators to group allocation was not performed.

The TCR beta CDR3 regions were amplified from RNA transcripts. For the first round of RT-PCR on the TCR CDR3, the HTBI primer set was used together with the Qiagen OneStep RT-PCR kit. Libraries were constructed in a second round of multiplex PCR, after which size selection and purification were performed. The libraries were sequenced on an Illumina HiSeq2000 using paired-end 100 bp reads. Per the authors' processing: Raw data were processed with SOAPnuke, discarding reads with adapters, uncalled bases, mean Phred below 15, or no exact constant-primer or identifier match. High-quality paired reads were merged with COPE v1.2.5, and unique nucleotide sequences were defined as clonotypes. MiTCR v1.1 was used to align clonotypes to the IMGT TRBV, TRBD and TRBJ reference segments. The analysis was restricted to V-J combinations with a frequency above 0.0001, which together covered roughly 99% of the repertoires. The TCS score was defined as F50 (clonal expansion) divided by E x V (chaos), with BLOSUM62-based TCRdist calculated between CDR3 peptides within each V-J. Welch's t-statistics and random forest reduced 514 V-J features to 13, which were used in a naive Bayes classifier (R e1071). The Morisita-Horn index was used to measure how similar the thyroid and blood repertoires were. TCRdb handled the public reads itself, with Q25 trimming in fastp and clone calling in MiXCR, and kept productive beta chains. Rows are combined by CDR3 protein, so each entry shows the most common genes and DNA. The V and J calls reflect TCRdb's pipeline rather than the authors' work. Counted in this sample were about 570,000 distinct CDR3 sequences; about 45% of them appeared once. The top ten hold 15% to 20% of the sample.

The CDR3 starts with the cysteine, ends with the phenylalanine, and has 12 residues. Of all the DNA, just the CDR3 is kept, 36 bases in frame from base 1. The germline V gene yields SGHTA for CDR1 and FQGNSA for CDR2. Relative to germline, V is 5 bases shorter and J is 4 bases shorter, with 7 bases between their ends. Exclusion was applied to patients with uncontrolled infections, other autoimmune diseases, pregnancy or lactation. Diagnoses were established on the basis of clinical symptoms, serum thyroxine and TRAb, thyroid ultrasound, and orbital computed tomography. Total RNA was extracted using Trizol reagent, and RNA quality was assessed on an Agilent 2100 Bioanalyzer.

This receptor was identified in an adult woman with Graves' disease, either hyperthyroidism or ophthalmopathy (not recorded which). This sequence uses TRBV7-2 and TRBJ2-3; there is no confident call for the D gene. Source material: peripheral blood or thyroid tissue (not recorded which). The CDR3 has the sequence CASSKVADTQYF. DNA sequence: TGTGCCAGCAGCAAAGTTGCAGATACGCAGTATTTT.